The clone carrying this T cell receptor (beta chain) occurred once. As yet, its antigen is unknown. The data stem from a study of cytomegalovirus exposure and HLA in healthy donors. Study-level findings and limits: As was reported, the HLA-A and HLA-B alleles of most subjects were accurately predicted from TCR beta sequences.

The primer mix had 60 Vbeta and 13 Jbeta primers. The repertoire was sequenced with immunoSEQ multiplex PCR; TCRdb's copy has only in-frame clones and lacks some. Altogether 80,000 or so clones are present, about 80% being singletons, with the ten largest covering 7.2%. Looked up from germline, CDR1 is SQVTM and CDR2 is ANQGSEA. V lost 5 bases and J lost 7; bases outside the gene matches: 6. There are 13 residues in the CDR3. This rearrangement joins TRBV29-1 to TRBJ2-1, with TRBD2 identical over 9 bases. Sequencing was done on a sample of PBMCs. This TCR was sampled from a woman in her forties in good health and CMV-seronegative. CDR3 protein: CSVRTSAGNEQFF. CDR3 coding DNA: TGCAGCGTTAGGACTAGCGCAGGGAATGAGCAGTTCTTC.